The clone carrying this TCR beta chain was picked up a small number of times. Antigen specificity is unknown. The Oncomine TCR Beta short-read assay sequenced DNA from cultured CD4+ T cells. TCRdb reprocessed the PCR reads via MiXCR and lists one record per CDR3 protein. Among over 3,500 distinct CDR3 sequences, roughly a fifth were seen once, and the ten largest hold around 20%. CDR1 KGHDR and CDR2 SFDVKD come from the germline V gene. CDR3 length: 15 residues. Germline trimming cut 4 bases from V and 6 bases from J; bases unmatched to any gene: 7. The sample comes from a study of vaccination and CD4 T cells after COVID-19. Across the study: Convalescent donors were composed of six males and four females, of whom two were Hispanic. Post-COVID draws came a median 101 days after diagnosis (range 35 to 161).

Treatment indicated: roughly 11-day PBMC culture with coronavirus spike peptide pools or control peptides (ViraFEST assay). ViraFEST stimulated the growth of antigen-specific T cells using peptide pools and subsequently profiled their TCRs by sequencing. Regarding the study as a whole: Within convalescent individuals, 304 out of 307 vaccine-specific clones proved to be spike mono-reactive.

The chain carries TRBV24-1 and TRBJ1-2, with 10 bases lining up with TRBD1. Specimen: CD4+ T cells from blood, cultured in vitro. The source of this sequence is a human donor who had recovered from COVID-19. CDR3: CATSERWTGGDGYTF. As DNA, the CDR3 is TGTGCCACCAGTGAGAGATGGACAGGGGGGGATGGCTACACCTTC.